Listed below are T cell receptor beta chains from one sample, sequenced in a study of blood T cell repertoires in COVID-19. Method: immunoSEQ multiplex PCR; TCRdb's copy keeps in-frame clones and lacks some. The sample consists of fewer than 250,000 clones, roughly nine tenths of them appearing once. The sample comprised peripheral blood. The receptors here all came from a man aged 60 to 69 with COVID-19, enrolled during active disease. CDR3s include the opening cysteine and the closing phenylalanine or tryptophan. Each record gives: V gene, clone size, CDR3 protein. The size of a clone is reported for some rows only, either as once, few or many, or as a class for expanded clones.

TRBV6-5 few CASSRSGGEGQPQHF
TRBV30 . CAWSPRTFSGVSNTDTQYF
TRBV7-2 . CASSLGTQNGYTF
TRBV4-2 many CASISGGRNTEAFF
TRBV9 . CASSALVLAHYEQYF
TRBV19 . CASTSRTGVSHEQYF
TRBV10-3 . CAIDSGQGSNEQYF
TRBV5-6 . CASSHRDRVGAKNIQYF
TRBV7-9 . CASSPPGLTYNEQFF
TRBV7-8 . CASSFATRQGAYEQYF
TRBV12-5 . CASGSGTGIGETQYF
TRBV18 . CASSPYGTGGLNTEAFF
TRBV28 . CASSLSGGGYTF
TRBV11-3 . CASSLAGRGTYNEQFF